The 10 T cell receptor beta chains below all came from one sample that was sequenced in a study of blood T cell repertoires in COVID-19. Measured with immunoSEQ multiplex PCR; TCRdb has only the in-frame clones, and not every one. This table holds 180,000 or so clones, over 80% found once. The sequencing input was peripheral blood. These receptors originate from a woman between 40 and 50 years old with COVID-19, enrolled during active disease.

The CDR3 sequence is CASSPEGLSSGNTIYF. The DNA for the CDR3 is TGTGCCAGCTCTCCTGAAGGACTGAGCTCTGGAAACACCATATATTTT. The V and J genes are TRBV18 and TRBJ1-3; D is unresolved. V lost 6 bases, J lost 0 bases, and 15 bases lay in between. The CDR3 spans 16 residues. Germline V gives CDR1 KGHSH, CDR2 LQKENI.

J is TRBJ1-2 and V is TRBV6-4; no clear D. This CDR3 region has 15 residues. V lost 0 bases to trimming and J lost 8 bases, with 16 bases between them. CDR1 and CDR2 from the germline V gene are MRHNA and SNTAGT. The CDR3 reads CASSDSGRPYAGYTF. Here the CDR3 DNA reads TGTGCCAGCAGTGACTCGGGCCGACCTTATGCCGGCTACACCTTC.

The chain employs TRBV6-5 and TRBJ2-3; the D gene is possibly TRBD1 (5 bases). V was clipped by 4 bases and J by 4 bases, with 12 bases between them. CDR1 is MNHEY and CDR2 is SVGAGI in the germline V gene. The CDR3 spans 14 residues. The CDR3 loop is CASSSGQGPDTQYF. DNA for the CDR3: TGTGCCAGCAGTTCCGGTCAGGGCCCAGATACGCAGTATTTT.

V gene TRBV28 combines with J gene TRBJ1-1, with D unresolved. Germline loops: CDR1 MDHEN, CDR2 SYDVKM. The CDR3 is made up of 13 amino acids. Between the trimmed V and J ends, which lost 2 bases and 11 bases, there was a span of 15 bases. CDR3 coding DNA: TGTGCCAGCAGTTTAAGGAGGTCCCAGTCGGCTTTCTTT. Translating it yields CASSLRRSQSAFF.

The rearrangement joins TRBV5-6 to TRBJ2-7, with TRBD1 as a possible D gene (6 bases). CDR3 length equals 12 residues. With 8 bases removed from V and 3 bases from J, the gap between germline ends came to 12 bases. Germline V gene data show CDR1 as SGHDT and CDR2 as YYEEEE. Written as DNA, the CDR3 is TGTGCCAGTGGGCAAGGGGGCTACGAGCAGTACTTC. Residues: CASGQGGYEQYF.

This rearrangement joins TRBV28 to TRBJ1-1; D possibly corresponds to TRBD1 (5 bases). V lost 7 bases, J lost 7 bases, and 19 bases lay in between. The CDR3 has 14 residues. Germline V gives CDR1 MDHEN, CDR2 SYDVKM. The CDR3 coding sequence is TGTGCCAGCATCCAGGCAGGGCTGGTCGGTGAAGCTTTCTTT. Amino acid sequence: CASIQAGLVGEAFF.

The chain couples TRBV7-2 to TRBJ2-1; the D gene is possibly TRBD2 (6 bases). CDR1 and CDR2 (germline): SGHTA, FQGNSA. CDR3 length: 15 residues. The V and J ends lost 6 bases and 1 base respectively, with 13 bases between them. DNA of the CDR3: TGTGCCAGCAGGTCGCGGGGTGGGTCCTACAATGAGCAGTTCTTC. Translation: CASRSRGGSYNEQFF.

This chain uses TRBV25-1 with TRBJ2-2, with D perhaps matching TRBD1 (6 bases). The CDR3 is made up of 16 amino acids. Germline V gene lookup returns CDR1 MGHDK and CDR2 SYGVNS. Deletions cut 7 bases from V and 4 bases from J, with 19 bases between. The CDR3: CASKGVPASGTGELFF. As DNA, the CDR3 is TGTGCCAGCAAGGGGGTACCCGCGAGCGGCACCGGGGAGCTGTTTTTT.

This clone has more than one count but fewer than ten. The chain combines TRBV5-5 with TRBJ1-4; D gene ambiguous. CDR3 length: 12 amino acids. Germline loops: CDR1 SGHKS, CDR2 YYEKEE (reference sequence). The ends were cut back, 6 bases at V and 10 bases at J, with 13 bases in the middle. The CDR3 sequence: CASKPHLGKLFF. In nucleotides, the CDR3 is TGTGCCAGCAAGCCCCATCTCGGAAAACTGTTTTTT. Using reference TRBV5-5 and TRBJ1-4 for the parts outside the CDR3, the full variable domain is DAGVTQSPTHLIKTRGQQVTLRCSPISGHKSVSWYQQVLGQGPQFIFQYYEKEERGRGNFPDRFSARQFPNYSSELNVNALLLGDSALYLCASKPHLGKLFFGSGTQLSVL.

Written as DNA, the CDR3 is TGTGCCAGCAGTTACGGCGGCGCCAATGAGCAGTTCTTC. This encodes CASSYGGANEQFF. V and J are TRBV7-9 and TRBJ2-1; no definite D call. Trimming removed 6 bases from V and 6 bases from J, with 12 bases in between. Germline assignment: CDR1 SEHNR and CDR2 FQNEAQ (reference sequence). There are 13 residues in the CDR3.